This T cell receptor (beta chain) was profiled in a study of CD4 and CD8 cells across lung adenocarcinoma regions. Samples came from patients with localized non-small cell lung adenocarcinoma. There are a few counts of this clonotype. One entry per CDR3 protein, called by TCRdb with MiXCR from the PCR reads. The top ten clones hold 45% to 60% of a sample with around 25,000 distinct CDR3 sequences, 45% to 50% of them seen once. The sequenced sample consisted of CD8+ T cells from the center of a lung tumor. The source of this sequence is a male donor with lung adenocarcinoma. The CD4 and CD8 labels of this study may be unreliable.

CDR3 amino acids: CASSPGTVYNEQFF. DNA of the CDR3: TGTGCCAGCAGCCCGGGGACGGTCTACAATGAGCAGTTCTTC. The chain links TRBV28 to TRBJ2-1; TRBD1 or TRBD2 may be the D gene (5 bases each). With 6 bases removed from V and 3 bases from J, the gap between germline ends came to 12 bases. The CDR3 contains 14 residues. Germline CDR1 reads MDHEN; CDR2 reads SYDVKM.